This TCR beta chain was retrieved from a study of cytotoxic CD8 clonotypes in ibrutinib-treated CLL. Produced via immunoSEQ multiplex PCR; TCRdb's table is partial and in-frame only. The sample comprises approximately 190,000 clones, approximately 70% of which are singletons, and approximately 6% rests with the top ten. Regarding the study as a whole: Baseline levels of clonality went above those of age-matched healthy donors and moved with circulating CD8+ T-cell counts.

With respect to this clone: Its antigen is unknown.

The CDR3 extends over 13 amino acids. V lost 7 bases to trimming and J lost 9 bases; unmatched junction nucleotides: 9. Germline V gene sequence: CDR1 MNHEY, CDR2 SVGAGI. This specimen consisted of PBMCs, obtained after 12 months of ibrutinib treatment. This TCR derives from a human donor with chronic lymphocytic leukemia. J is TRBJ2-1 and V is TRBV6-5; 7 bases map to TRBD1. CDR3 sequence reads: CASTHRDRSEQFF. In DNA, the CDR3 is TGTGCCAGCACCCACCGGGACAGATCTGAGCAGTTCTTC.